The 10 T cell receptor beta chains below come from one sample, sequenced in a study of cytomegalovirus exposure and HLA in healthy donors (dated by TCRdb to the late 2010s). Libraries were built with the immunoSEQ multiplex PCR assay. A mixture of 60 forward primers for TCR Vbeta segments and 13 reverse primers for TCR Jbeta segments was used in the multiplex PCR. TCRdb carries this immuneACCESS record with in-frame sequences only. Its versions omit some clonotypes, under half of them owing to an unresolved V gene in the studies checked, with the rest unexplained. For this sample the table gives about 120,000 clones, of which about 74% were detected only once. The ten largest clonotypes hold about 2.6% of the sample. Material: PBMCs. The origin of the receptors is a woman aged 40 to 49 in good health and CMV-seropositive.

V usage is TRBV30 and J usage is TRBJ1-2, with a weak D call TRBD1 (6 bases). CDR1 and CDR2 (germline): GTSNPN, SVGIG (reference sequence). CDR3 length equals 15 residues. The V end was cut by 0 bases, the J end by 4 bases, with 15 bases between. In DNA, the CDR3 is TGTGCCTGGAGTGTACGGGAACAGGGCCTCTATGGCTACACCTTC. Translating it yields CAWSVREQGLYGYTF.

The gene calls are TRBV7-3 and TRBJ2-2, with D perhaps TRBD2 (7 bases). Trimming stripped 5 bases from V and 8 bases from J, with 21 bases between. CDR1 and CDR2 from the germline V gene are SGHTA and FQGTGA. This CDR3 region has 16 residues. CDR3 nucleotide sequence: TGTGCCAGCAGCCCCCGGGAGGTAGTGGGGGCAGGGGAGCTGTTTTTT. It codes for CASSPREVVGAGELFF. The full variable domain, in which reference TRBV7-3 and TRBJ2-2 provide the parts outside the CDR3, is GAGVSQTPSNKVTEKGKYVELRCDPISGHTALYWYRQSLGQGPEFLIYFQGTGAADDSGLPNDRFFAVRPEGSVSTLKIQRTERGDSAVYLCASSPREVVGAGELFFGEGSRLTVL.

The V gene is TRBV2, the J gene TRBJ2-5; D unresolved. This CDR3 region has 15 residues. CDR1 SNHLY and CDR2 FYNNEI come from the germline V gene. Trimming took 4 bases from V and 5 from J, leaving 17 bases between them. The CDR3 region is CASSGSFTYGETQYF. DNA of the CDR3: TGTGCCAGCAGTGGGAGCTTTACCTACGGTGAGACCCAGTACTTC.

Here the CDR3 DNA reads TGTGCCAGCAGCGTGGACCGGGACAGGGTGGGTGAGCAGTTCTTC. Its translation is CASSVDRDRVGEQFF. The V call is TRBV9, the J call TRBJ2-1, with 9 positions matching TRBD1. Trimming at V came to 2 bases and at J to 9 bases, leaving 9 bases not matched to a gene. Germline values: CDR1 SGDLS, CDR2 YYNGEE. CDR3 length: 15 residues.

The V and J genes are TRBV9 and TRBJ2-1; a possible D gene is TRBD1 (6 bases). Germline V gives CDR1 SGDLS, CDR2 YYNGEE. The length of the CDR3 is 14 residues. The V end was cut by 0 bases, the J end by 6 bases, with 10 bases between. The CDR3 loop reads CASSVAGRGNEQFF. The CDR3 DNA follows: TGTGCCAGCAGCGTAGCCGGCAGGGGCAATGAGCAGTTCTTC.

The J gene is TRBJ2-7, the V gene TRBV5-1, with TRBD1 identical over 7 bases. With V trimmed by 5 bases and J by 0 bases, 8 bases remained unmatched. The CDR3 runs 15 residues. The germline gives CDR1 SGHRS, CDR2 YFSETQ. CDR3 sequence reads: CASRTTGQSSYEQYF. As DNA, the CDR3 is TGCGCCAGCAGGACCACGGGACAGAGCTCCTACGAGCAGTACTTC.

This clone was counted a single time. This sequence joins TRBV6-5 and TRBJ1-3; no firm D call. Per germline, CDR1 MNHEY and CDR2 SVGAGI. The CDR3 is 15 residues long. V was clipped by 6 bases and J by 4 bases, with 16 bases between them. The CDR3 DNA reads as TGTGCCAGCAGCCGCGGGCCAAGGAGGGGAAACACCATATATTTT. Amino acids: CASSRGPRRGNTIYF.

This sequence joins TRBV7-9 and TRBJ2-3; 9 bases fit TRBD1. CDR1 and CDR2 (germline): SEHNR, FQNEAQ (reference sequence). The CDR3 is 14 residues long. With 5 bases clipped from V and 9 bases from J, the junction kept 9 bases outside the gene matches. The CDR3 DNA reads TGTGCCAGCAGCATCGACAGGGACAGGGCAACGCAGTATTTT. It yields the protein CASSIDRDRATQYF.

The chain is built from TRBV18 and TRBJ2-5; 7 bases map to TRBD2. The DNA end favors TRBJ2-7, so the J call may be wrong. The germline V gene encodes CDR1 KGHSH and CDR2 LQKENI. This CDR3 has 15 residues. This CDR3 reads CASSQGLRIGHEQYF. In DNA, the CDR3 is TGTGCCAGCTCACAGGGACTACGCATCGGGCACGAGCAGTACTTC.

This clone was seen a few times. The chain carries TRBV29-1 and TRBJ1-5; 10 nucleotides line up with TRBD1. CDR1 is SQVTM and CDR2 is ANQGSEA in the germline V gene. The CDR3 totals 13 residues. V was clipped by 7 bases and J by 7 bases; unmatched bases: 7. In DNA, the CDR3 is TGCAGCGCTTCGACAGGGGGCGGCCAGCCCCAGCATTTT. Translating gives CSASTGGGQPQHF.